This T cell receptor beta chain was recovered during a study of blood T cell repertoires in COVID-19. Study details: Spain, Italy and the United States supplied samples that represented acute and convalescent COVID-19. The analysed material was cDNA or gDNA that came from T cells, B-cell-depleted T cells, or PBMCs.

In the authors' workflow: Reference gene primer amplification gave nucleated cell count estimates. The protocol was immunoSEQ multiplex PCR, while the TCRdb copy is restricted to in-frame clones and leaves out a portion. That table is the source of V, J and clone size, and D and trimming were worked out from the DNA. The sample includes under 45,000 clones, around 85% of them seen just once. Per germline, CDR1 SGHRS and CDR2 YFSETQ. The ends were cut back, 0 bases at V and 3 bases at J, with 7 bases in the middle. The CDR3 spans 13 residues. This chain joins TRBV5-1 and TRBJ2-7; no definite D call. The receptor was derived from a man in his forties or fifties with active COVID-19. The sample taken for sequencing was peripheral blood. CDR3 coding DNA: TGCGCCAGCAGCTTGGGCCAGAACTACGAGCAGTACTTC. This gives the protein CASSLGQNYEQYF. Combining the CDR3 with reference TRBV5-1 and TRBJ2-7 gives the whole variable domain KAGVTQTPRYLIKTRGQQVTLSCSPISGHRSVSWYQQTPGQGLQFLFEYFSETQRNKGNFPGRFSGRQFSNSRSEMNVSTLELGDSALYLCASSLGQNYEQYFGPGTRLTVT.